The 23 T cell receptor beta chains reported below all come from one sample, sequenced in a study of blood T cell repertoires in COVID-19. Using immunoSEQ multiplex PCR, the repertoire was profiled, and TCRdb retains in-frame clones only, with some absent. The table lists 150,000 to 200,000 clones, around four fifths of them singletons, with roughly 14% in the top ten. The source material was peripheral blood. The receptors were sampled from a woman in her seventies with COVID-19, enrolled during active disease.

The chain links TRBV5-1 to TRBJ1-2, with TRBD1 as a possible D gene (5 bases). The CDR3 has 12 residues. Germline assignment: CDR1 SGHRS and CDR2 YFSETQ. V was pared by 4 bases and J by 6 bases, with 10 bases between. CDR3 loop: CASSPDSDGYTF. As DNA, the CDR3 is TGCGCCAGCAGCCCTGACAGCGATGGCTACACCTTC. The variable domain in full, with the rest retrieved from reference TRBV5-1 and TRBJ1-2, is KAGVTQTPRYLIKTRGQQVTLSCSPISGHRSVSWYQQTPGQGLQFLFEYFSETQRNKGNFPGRFSGRQFSNSRSEMNVSTLELGDSALYLCASSPDSDGYTFGSGTRLTVV.

The genes are TRBV19 and TRBJ1-1; D not resolved. The CDR3 has 16 amino acids. V was cut by 5 bases and J by 1 base, with 17 bases left in between. Germline V gives CDR1 LNHDA, CDR2 SQIVND (reference sequence). This CDR3 is CASSSPGRVRNTEAFF. The CDR3 nucleotides are TGTGCCAGTAGTTCCCCCGGTCGGGTAAGGAACACTGAAGCTTTCTTT.

This chain connects TRBV7-2 to TRBJ1-4; 9 nucleotides align to TRBD1. The CDR3 runs to 15 residues. The junction had 9 bases not matched to a gene; V was cut back by 5 bases and J by 8 bases. Germline V CDR1 and CDR2: SGHTA, FQGNSA. In DNA form, the CDR3 reads TGTGCCAGCAGCGAGACCGGGACAGGGAGGGAAAAACTGTTTTTT. It specifies CASSETGTGREKLFF.

V gene TRBV4-2 combines with J gene TRBJ2-6; D perhaps matches TRBD1 (5 bases). This CDR3 region has 17 residues. V shed 0 bases and J shed 2 bases, with 11 bases lying between them. CDR1 LGHNA and CDR2 YNFKEQ come from the germline V gene. The chain's CDR3 is CASSQEWGRAGANVLTF. For the CDR3, the DNA is TGTGCCAGCAGCCAAGAGTGGGGCCGGGCTGGGGCCAACGTCCTGACTTTC.

This clone was observed once. The chain recombines TRBV5-4 with TRBJ2-2, with D possibly matching TRBD2 (6 bases). V was clipped by 3 bases and J by 5 bases, with 14 bases between them. This CDR3 is built from 15 residues. Germline V CDR1 and CDR2: SGHNT, YYREEE (reference sequence). The CDR3 spells CASSSRGRETGELFF. CDR3 sequence (DNA): TGTGCCAGCAGCTCGCGGGGCAGGGAGACCGGGGAGCTGTTTTTT.

The CDR3 here is CASRDRGVYTEAFF. The CDR3 region has the DNA TGTGCCAGCAGAGACCGGGGGGTGTACACTGAAGCTTTCTTT. The chain uses TRBV6-5 and TRBJ1-1, with D perhaps TRBD1 (5 bases). The CDR3 spans 14 residues. V dropped 6 bases and J dropped 3 bases, with 14 bases sitting between them. The germline V gene has CDR1 MNHEY and CDR2 SVGAGI.

V usage is TRBV9 and J usage is TRBJ2-3; TRBD2 might be the D (5 bases). V was pared by 4 bases and J by 6 bases, with 18 bases between. The CDR3 sequence is 15 residues long. The germline CDR1 and CDR2 sequences are SGDLS and YYNGEE. CDR3 in DNA: TGTGCCAGCAGCCGGAACACGGCGGAGGTGGATACGCAGTATTTT. Encoded protein: CASSRNTAEVDTQYF.

V is TRBV18 and J is TRBJ2-3, with TRBD2 matching over 9 bases. Germline-derived CDR1 and CDR2 are KGHSH and LQKENI. The CDR3 is 16 residues long. J gave up 0 bases and V 4 bases, and 5 bases lay outside the gene matches. CDR3 in DNA: TGTGCCAGCTCACACCTCAGCGGGAGGAGCACAGATACGCAGTATTTT. Protein: CASSHLSGRSTDTQYF.

The genes are TRBV7-3 and TRBJ2-2, with D possibly matching TRBD1 (5 bases). Germline loops: CDR1 SGHTA, CDR2 FQGTGA. Trimming left V 4 bases short and J 7 bases short, with 16 bases between. This CDR3 comprises 15 residues. CDR3 amino acids: CASSSWQGTNGELFF. In nucleotides, the CDR3 is TGTGCCAGCAGCTCCTGGCAGGGAACCAACGGGGAGCTGTTTTTT.

The chain links TRBV28 to TRBJ1-2, with 8 bases lining up with TRBD1. Germline values: CDR1 MDHEN, CDR2 SYDVKM. The ends lost 7 bases at V and 3 bases at J; junction bases unmatched: 4. This CDR3 region has 13 residues. The CDR3 loop reads CASIGTGDYGYTF. CDR3 in DNA: TGTGCCAGCATAGGGACAGGTGACTATGGCTACACCTTC.

This sequence joins TRBV28 and TRBJ2-1, with 9 positions matching TRBD2. This CDR3 spans 15 amino acids. Losses at the gene ends were 3 bases for V and 5 bases for J; bases not matched to a gene: 5. Germline CDR1 is MDHEN and CDR2 is SYDVKM. CDR3 protein: CASSFLTSGDNEQFF. DNA of the CDR3: TGTGCCAGCAGTTTTTTGACTAGCGGAGACAATGAGCAGTTCTTC.

For the CDR3, the DNA is TGTGCCAGCAGACACCGTCCGGGCCTAAGGGGGGAAAAACTGTTTTTT. Its protein is CASRHRPGLRGEKLFF. The V call is TRBV28, the J call TRBJ1-4; a weak D match, TRBD1 (6 bases). This CDR3 has 16 amino acids. Germline loops: CDR1 MDHEN, CDR2 SYDVKM. Trimming stripped 6 bases from V and 8 bases from J, with 22 bases between.

This chain links TRBV3-1 (or the pseudogene TRBV3-2) with TRBJ1-4; the match to TRBD1 covers 7 bases. Looked up from germline, CDR1 is LGHDT and CDR2 is YNNKEL (reference sequence). With 1 base clipped from V and 3 bases from J, the junction kept 2 bases outside the gene matches. There are 15 residues in the CDR3. In DNA form, the CDR3 reads TGTGCCAGCAGCCAAGGAGGGACAGCTAATGAAAAACTGTTTTTT. This translates into CASSQGGTANEKLFF.

The genes are TRBV27 and TRBJ1-5, with TRBD1 matching over 7 bases. The germline CDR1 and CDR2 sequences are MNHEY and SMNVEV (reference sequence). The ends lost 3 bases at V and 4 bases at J; junction bases unmatched: 6. This CDR3 is 15 amino acids long. Here the CDR3 DNA reads TGTGCCAGCAGTTTTATGGCAGGGGGGAATCAGCCCCAGCATTTT. It translates to CASSFMAGGNQPQHF.

V is TRBV19 and J is TRBJ1-3; D gene unclear. CDR3 length: 14 amino acids. Germline lookup yields CDR1 LNHDA and CDR2 SQIVND (reference sequence). The ends were cut back, 4 bases at V and 0 bases at J, with 7 bases in the middle. The CDR3 reads CASSRLGSGNTIYF. CDR3 nucleotide sequence: TGTGCCAGTAGTAGACTGGGCTCTGGAAACACCATATATTTT.

This chain uses TRBV9 with TRBJ1-2; D unclear. The CDR3 totals 14 residues. Trimming pared 0 bases from V and 4 bases from J, leaving 10 bases between. Germline V gene lookup returns CDR1 SGDLS and CDR2 YYNGEE. The CDR3: CASSVVAGPYGYTF. The CDR3 region has the DNA TGTGCCAGCAGCGTAGTCGCGGGCCCCTATGGCTACACCTTC.

Only a few counts were recorded for this clone. The genes are TRBV3-1 (or the pseudogene TRBV3-2) and TRBJ1-5; possibly TRBD1 for D (5 bases). CDR1 LGHDT and CDR2 YNNKEL come from the germline V gene (reference sequence). V was pared by 1 base and J by 4 bases, with 8 bases between. The CDR3 is 14 residues long. The CDR3 bases are TGTGCCAGCAGCCAAGGGACAAGAAATCAGCCCCAGCATTTT. Amino acid sequence: CASSQGTRNQPQHF.

V is TRBV4-1 and J is TRBJ2-1; 8 bases fit TRBD2. The CDR3 is made up of 14 amino acids. Losses at the gene ends were 4 bases for V and 4 bases for J; bases not matched to a gene: 3. Germline V gives CDR1 MGHRA, CDR2 YSYEKL. Here the CDR3 reads CASSPGGEYNEQFF. The CDR3 DNA follows: TGCGCCAGCAGCCCCGGGGGGGAATACAATGAGCAGTTCTTC.

This clone was counted a single time. This rearrangement joins TRBV6-5 to TRBJ1-2; 8 bases map to TRBD1. Germline CDR1 reads MNHEY; CDR2 reads SVGAGI. V was clipped by 5 bases and J by 2 bases; unmatched bases: 4. The CDR3 sequence is 14 residues long. This chain's CDR3 is CASSPGQANYGYTF. CDR3 bases: TGTGCCAGCAGTCCGGGACAGGCGAACTATGGCTACACCTTC.

This clone has just one count. This chain connects TRBV3-1 (or the pseudogene TRBV3-2) to TRBJ2-1; 10 bases fit TRBD2. Germline trimming cut 0 bases from V and 5 bases from J; bases unmatched to any gene: 7. The CDR3 runs 17 residues. Germline CDR1 LGHDT, CDR2 YNNKEL (reference sequence). The CDR3, as DNA: TGTGCCAGCAGCCAAGATCACCTAGCGGGAGTTAACAATGAGCAGTTCTTC. It codes for CASSQDHLAGVNNEQFF.

The gene calls are TRBV9 and TRBJ2-2, with TRBD1 matching over 9 bases. After removal of 3 bases from V and 5 bases from J, the junction contained 17 bases not matched to a gene. The CDR3 is 19 amino acids. Germline V gives CDR1 SGDLS, CDR2 YYNGEE. The CDR3 loop reads CASSGLTWGQGGYTGELFF. CDR3 sequence (DNA): TGTGCCAGCAGCGGACTCACCTGGGGACAGGGCGGGTATACCGGGGAGCTGTTTTTT.

V gene TRBV11-2 combines with J gene TRBJ2-3; no firm D call. Germline V lookup: CDR1 SGHAT, CDR2 FQNNGV. V was shortened by 1 base and J by 2 bases, with 7 bases between the two germline ends. This CDR3 is 14 amino acids long. CDR3 bases: TGTGCCAGCAGCTTAGGGCTAGTCACAGATACGCAGTATTTT. This codes for CASSLGLVTDTQYF.

This sequence joins TRBV7-2 and TRBJ1-2; TRBD1 might be the D (5 bases). Deletions cut 2 bases from V and 6 bases from J, with 16 bases between. This CDR3 spans 15 amino acids. Germline V gene sequence: CDR1 SGHTA, CDR2 FQGNSA. CDR3 protein: CASSLSLRGLNGYTF. The CDR3 nucleotides are TGTGCCAGCAGCTTATCTCTACGGGGGTTAAATGGCTACACCTTC.